The rows below give T cell receptor beta chains drawn from one sample of a study of blood T cell repertoires in COVID-19. Profiled with immunoSEQ multiplex PCR; TCRdb holds only in-frame clones, not every one. Of about 260,000 clones listed, over 80% are singletons. Sample: peripheral blood. These receptors came from a man aged 60-69 years who had recovered from COVID-19. Both conserved end residues are part of each CDR3. D genes are given only for firm matches. A clone size is listed for some rows: how often the clone was seen (once, few, many), or a class if it is expanded.

v_call	j_call	d_call	clone_size	cdr3_nt	cdr3_aa
TRBV18	TRBJ1-4	TRBD1	NA	TGTGCCAGCTCAGCGGACAGGTCCGAAAAACTGTTTTTT	CASSADRSEKLFF
TRBV12-3/TRBV12-4	TRBJ1-2	NA	few	TGTGCCAGCAGTTTCCGGCGGGCGAATGGCTACACCTTC	CASSFRRANGYTF
TRBV7-6	TRBJ2-2	TRBD2	NA	TGTGCCAGCAGCTTGGCTAGCGGGGGTGCCGGGGAGCTGTTTTTT	CASSLASGGAGELFF
TRBV19	TRBJ2-5	TRBD2	NA	TGTGCCAGTAGTATAGCAGCCGGGACTAGCGGGGTACGCCAGTACTTC	CASSIAAGTSGVRQYF
TRBV7-2	TRBJ2-1	TRBD1	once	TGTGCCAGCAGCTTTCGGGGACAGGGATTCAATGAGCAGTTCTTC	CASSFRGQGFNEQFF
TRBV12-5	TRBJ2-1	TRBD2	NA	TGTGCTAGTGGTTTGGGGAGCGGGAGATGGAATGAGCAGTTCTTC	CASGLGSGRWNEQFF
TRBV19	TRBJ2-7	NA	NA	TGTGCCAGTAGTATAGGGGCAATCCGGGGATCCGAGCAGTACTTC	CASSIGAIRGSEQYF
TRBV6-2/TRBV6-3	TRBJ2-7	TRBD1	few	TGTGCCAGCAGTTACGGGGGGACAGGGGGCGAGCAGTACTTC	CASSYGGTGGEQYF
TRBV30	TRBJ1-4	TRBD1	few	TGTGCCTGTGGGACAGGGAGTGCAACTAATGAAAAACTGTTTTTT	CACGTGSATNEKLFF
TRBV2	TRBJ2-7	NA	NA	TGTGCCAGCACTCAGTCCCTTTTCGAGCAGTACTTC	CASTQSLFEQYF
TRBV11-3	TRBJ2-3	NA	NA	TGTGCCAGCAGCTGGACTCCAACAGATACGCAGTATTTT	CASSWTPTDTQYF
TRBV5-1	TRBJ2-7	TRBD1	few	TGCGCCAGCAGCGCGGGACAGGGGTATTACGAGCAGTACTTC	CASSAGQGYYEQYF
TRBV27	TRBJ1-2	NA	NA	TGTGCCAGCAGGTCGCAGGGGCCGGGGTATGGCTACACCTTC	CASRSQGPGYGYTF
TRBV7-7	TRBJ1-1	NA	NA	TGTGCTAGCAGCGTCACAGAGAACACTGAAGCTTTCTTT	CASSVTENTEAFF
TRBV6-4	TRBJ1-6	NA	NA	TGTGCCAGCAGTGACTCGGTACAGCATAATAATTCACCCCTCCACTTT	CASSDSVQHNNSPLHF
TRBV18	TRBJ2-1	TRBD1	NA	TGTGCCAGCTTACCACGAGGGACAGCCTACAATGAGCAGTTCTTC	CASLPRGTAYNEQFF
TRBV4-2	TRBJ2-7	TRBD2	NA	TGTGCCAGCAGCCAAGATGGTCGGGAGGGCCTCCACGAGCAGTACTTC	CASSQDGREGLHEQYF
TRBV4-1	TRBJ1-2	TRBD1	once	TGCGCCAGCAGCCAAGGACAGGGGTCTGGCGACTATGGCTACACCTTC	CASSQGQGSGDYGYTF
TRBV3-1/TRBV3-2	TRBJ1-2	NA	NA	TGTGCCAGCAGCCAAGTTCGGCTGGGCGGCTACACCTTC	CASSQVRLGGYTF
TRBV28	TRBJ1-5	TRBD1	NA	TGTGCCAGCAGTAGGACAGGTAGCAATCAGCCCCAGCATTTT	CASSRTGSNQPQHF
TRBV6-1	TRBJ2-7	NA	NA	TGTGCCAGCAGTGAAATGTCCGTAATCTCCTACGAGCAGTACTTC	CASSEMSVISYEQYF
TRBV2	TRBJ2-7	TRBD2	NA	TGTGCCAGCAGTGGAGGGCTAGCGGTCTCCTACGAGCAGTACTTC	CASSGGLAVSYEQYF
TRBV15	TRBJ1-5	NA	NA	TGTGCCACCAGGATAGACAGACATAGCAATCAGCCCCAGCATTTT	CATRIDRHSNQPQHF
TRBV14	TRBJ1-2	NA	NA	TGTGCCAGCAGCCAAGGTCCCGGGTTCGGGAGCTATGGCTACACCTTC	CASSQGPGFGSYGYTF
TRBV30	TRBJ2-3	TRBD2	NA	TGTGCCTGGCGGAGACTAGCGGGCCGCACAGATACGCAGTATTTT	CAWRRLAGRTDTQYF
TRBV6-5	TRBJ2-7	TRBD1	NA	TGTGCCAGCCGCCCCCGGGACAGGGGGTACGAGCAGTACTTC	CASRPRDRGYEQYF
TRBV5-1	TRBJ2-3	TRBD2	once	TGCGCCAGCAGCCACCAGACGACTAGCGGGACTCCAGATACGCAGTATTTT	CASSHQTTSGTPDTQYF
TRBV3-1/TRBV3-2	TRBJ2-2	TRBD2	NA	TGTGCCAGCAGCCCCAGGAGGCTAGCGGGAGGGCCAACCGGGGAGCTGTTTTTT	CASSPRRLAGGPTGELFF
TRBV5-6	TRBJ1-4	TRBD1	NA	TGTGCCAGCAGCCCGACAGGGGGCATAGTGGCTAATGAAAAACTGTTTTTT	CASSPTGGIVANEKLFF
TRBV5-8	TRBJ2-6	NA	NA	TGTGCCAGCAGCTTGGGGACTGGGATGCCTACCTCTGGGGCCAACGTCCTGACTTTC	CASSLGTGMPTSGANVLTF
TRBV18	TRBJ1-1	TRBD1	NA	TGTGCCAGCTCACCCGCCAGACAGGGGGCCGCTGAAGCTTTCTTT	CASSPARQGAAEAFF
TRBV27	TRBJ1-1	NA	NA	TGTGCCAGCAGTTTAACTAGGGTCACTGAAGCTTTCTTT	CASSLTRVTEAFF
TRBV2	TRBJ1-5	TRBD1	few	TGTGCCAGCAAGGGACAGGTCAATCAGCCCCAGCATTTT	CASKGQVNQPQHF
TRBV19	TRBJ1-3	NA	NA	TGTGCCAGTAGTTCCAGGAGGCGCTCTGGAAACACCATATATTTT	CASSSRRRSGNTIYF
TRBV7-8	TRBJ2-5	TRBD2	once	TGTGCCAGCAGCACAGGACTAGCGGGGGGGCCGGTAGCAGAGACCCAGTACTTC	CASSTGLAGGPVAETQYF
TRBV30	TRBJ2-3	NA	NA	TGTGCCTGGGGGACATTGAGCACAGATACGCAGTATTTT	CAWGTLSTDTQYF